These T cell receptor beta chains were read from a single sample in a study of blood T cell repertoires in COVID-19. Profiled with immunoSEQ multiplex PCR; TCRdb holds only in-frame clones, not every one. Among approximately 120,000 clones listed, about 90% were seen once. The sequencing input was peripheral blood. These receptors were taken from a man between 50 and 59 years old with COVID-19, enrolled during active disease. The CDR3 runs from the conserved cysteine through the conserved F or W. The D gene is left open where the match is weak. Where a row states a size, it is once, few, many or the class of an expanded clone; other rows omit it.

size: -; D: -; V: TRBV5-1; J: TRBJ1-1; DNA: TGCGCCAGCAGCTTGGGAGTGAACACTGAAGCTTTCTTT; CDR3: CASSLGVNTEAFF
size: -; D: -; V: TRBV28; J: TRBJ1-3; DNA: TGTGCCAGCAGTTTGGCCGGGTCTGAATCTGGAAACACCATATATTTT; CDR3: CASSLAGSESGNTIYF
size: -; D: TRBD2; V: TRBV7-2; J: TRBJ2-1; DNA: TGTGCCAGCAGCTATAGCGGGGTTTTGGACAATGAGCAGTTCTTC; CDR3: CASSYSGVLDNEQFF
size: -; D: -; V: TRBV4-3; J: TRBJ2-7; DNA: TGCGCCAGCAGCCAAGAAACGGGAGAAATCGACAACGAGCAGTACTTC; CDR3: CASSQETGEIDNEQYF
size: -; D: TRBD1; V: TRBV5-4; J: TRBJ1-2; DNA: TGTGCCAGCAACCGGGACAGGGAAGGAAACTATGGCTACACCTTC; CDR3: CASNRDREGNYGYTF
size: once; D: TRBD1; V: TRBV20-1; J: TRBJ1-5; DNA: TGCAGTGCTAGTGACAGGGGCAATCAGCCCCAGCATTTT; CDR3: CSASDRGNQPQHF
size: -; D: -; V: TRBV5-4; J: TRBJ2-1; DNA: TGTGCCAGCAGCTTTAGCGGACTAAGCTCCTACAATGAGCAGTTCTTC; CDR3: CASSFSGLSSYNEQFF
size: -; D: -; V: TRBV18; J: TRBJ2-7; DNA: TGTGCCAGCTCACTGGCGGAAAGCTACGAGCAGTACTTC; CDR3: CASSLAESYEQYF
size: -; D: TRBD1; V: TRBV27; J: TRBJ1-1; DNA: TGTGCCAGCAGTCCTGGGACAGGGGGCAAGAACACTGAAGCTTTCTTT; CDR3: CASSPGTGGKNTEAFF
size: -; D: TRBD1; V: TRBV4-3; J: TRBJ1-2; DNA: TGCGCCAGCAGCCAAGGGACAGGGTGGCATGGCTACACCTTC; CDR3: CASSQGTGWHGYTF
size: -; D: -; V: TRBV12-3/TRBV12-4; J: TRBJ2-1; DNA: TGTGCCAGCAGTTTATCTGCCGAGGATGAGCAGTTCTTC; CDR3: CASSLSAEDEQFF
size: -; D: TRBD2; V: TRBV27; J: TRBJ2-7; DNA: TGTGCCAGCAGTTCCCCTCAGACTAGCGGGTCCTACGAGCAGTACTTC; CDR3: CASSSPQTSGSYEQYF
size: -; D: -; V: TRBV6-5; J: TRBJ2-7; DNA: TGTGCCAGCACCGGGACATACGAGCAGTACTTC; CDR3: CASTGTYEQYF
size: few; D: TRBD2; V: TRBV30; J: TRBJ2-1; DNA: TGTGCCTGGAGTAGGGGACTAGCGGGAGGGAGTGAGCAGTTCTTC; CDR3: CAWSRGLAGGSEQFF
size: -; D: TRBD2; V: TRBV28; J: TRBJ2-2; DNA: TGTGCCAGCAGTTTAAGACTAGCGGGGGCGAACACCGGGGAGCTGTTTTTT; CDR3: CASSLRLAGANTGELFF
size: once; D: -; V: TRBV5-1; J: TRBJ2-3; DNA: TGCGCCAGCAGCTCACGGACAGTCACAGATACGCAGTATTTT; CDR3: CASSSRTVTDTQYF
size: -; D: -; V: TRBV18; J: TRBJ2-2; DNA: TGTGCCAGCTCACCAGGGCAGGGAGGCACCGGGGAGCTGTTTTTT; CDR3: CASSPGQGGTGELFF
size: -; D: -; V: TRBV12-3/TRBV12-4; J: TRBJ1-1; DNA: TGTGCCAGCAGTTTAGTTCGGGAGACTGAAGCTTTCTTT; CDR3: CASSLVRETEAFF
size: -; D: TRBD1; V: TRBV9; J: TRBJ1-1; DNA: TGTGCCAGCAGCGTAGATCGGGACAGGGGTAACACTGAAGCTTTCTTT; CDR3: CASSVDRDRGNTEAFF
size: -; D: -; V: TRBV5-8; J: TRBJ2-4; DNA: TGTGCCAGCAGCTTGCATTGGTTAGAGCAGTACTTC; CDR3: CASSLHWLEQYF
size: -; D: -; V: TRBV7-3; J: TRBJ1-3; DNA: TGTGCCAGCAGCCCAGGGGCTGGAAACACCATATATTTT; CDR3: CASSPGAGNTIYF
size: few; D: TRBD1; V: TRBV10-2; J: TRBJ2-3; DNA: TGCGCCAGCAGCCCCCGGGACAGGGGTGACGGAGATACGCAGTATTTT; CDR3: CASSPRDRGDGDTQYF
size: -; D: -; V: TRBV7-2; J: TRBJ1-2; DNA: TGTGCCAGCAGCTTAATGTCCAGGGCTGGCTACACCTTC; CDR3: CASSLMSRAGYTF
size: -; D: -; V: TRBV5-6; J: TRBJ2-5; DNA: TGTGCCAGCAGCCCGCGGAGGAGGTTCCAAGAGACCCAGTACTTC; CDR3: CASSPRRRFQETQYF
size: -; D: -; V: TRBV28; J: TRBJ2-5; DNA: TGTGCCAGCAGACCCGGGAGTCAAGAGACCCAGTACTTC; CDR3: CASRPGSQETQYF
size: -; D: TRBD1; V: TRBV2; J: TRBJ1-5; DNA: TGTGCCAGCAGTGCGTCAGGGGGTTCTCAGCCCCAGCATTTT; CDR3: CASSASGGSQPQHF
size: -; D: -; V: TRBV2; J: TRBJ2-3; DNA: TGTGCCAGCTTCTCTGGCACAGATACGCAGTATTTT; CDR3: CASFSGTDTQYF
size: -; D: -; V: TRBV7-3; J: TRBJ2-3; DNA: TGTGCCAGCAGCCTACAGGGAGGGCTCACAGATACGCAGTATTTT; CDR3: CASSLQGGLTDTQYF
size: -; D: TRBD1; V: TRBV6-6; J: TRBJ2-3; DNA: TGTGCCAGCAGAACGACAGGGAGCACAGATACGCAGTATTTT; CDR3: CASRTTGSTDTQYF
size: -; D: -; V: TRBV6-4; J: TRBJ2-1; DNA: TGTGCCAGCAGTGACCCGGGGGACTTGCTGTACAATGAGCAGTTCTTC; CDR3: CASSDPGDLLYNEQFF
size: -; D: -; V: TRBV7-9; J: TRBJ1-2; DNA: TGTGCCAGCAGCTTTCCCACGTTGGACAGTGACAACTATGGCTACACCTTC; CDR3: CASSFPTLDSDNYGYTF
size: -; D: TRBD1; V: TRBV9; J: TRBJ1-1; DNA: TGTGCCAGCAGCGACAGGGGGGAGACTGAAGCTTTCTTT; CDR3: CASSDRGETEAFF
size: -; D: -; V: TRBV4-1; J: TRBJ2-1; DNA: TGCGCCAGCAGTCAAACCGGCTTGGGGGCTGATGAGCAGTTCTTC; CDR3: CASSQTGLGADEQFF
size: -; D: TRBD1; V: TRBV2; J: TRBJ1-2; DNA: TGTGCCAGCAGTCAAACGACGGGACAGGGTACTATGGGCTACACCTTC; CDR3: CASSQTTGQGTMGYTF
size: -; D: -; V: TRBV24-1; J: TRBJ2-1; DNA: TGTGCCACCAGTGACCGGGGACTGGGAACCTACAATGAGCAGTTCTTC; CDR3: CATSDRGLGTYNEQFF
size: -; D: TRBD2; V: TRBV2; J: TRBJ2-5; DNA: TGTGCCAGCCAAGGGACTAGCGGGAGTCACCCCCAGTACTTC; CDR3: CASQGTSGSHPQYF
size: -; D: -; V: TRBV9; J: TRBJ2-1; DNA: TGTGCCAGCAGCGTAGACCTAGCAGCCAATGAGCAGTTCTTC; CDR3: CASSVDLAANEQFF
size: -; D: -; V: TRBV5-1; J: TRBJ1-3; DNA: TGCGCCAGCAGCTCAGGGGATGGAAACACCATATATTTT; CDR3: CASSSGDGNTIYF
size: -; D: TRBD1; V: TRBV9; J: TRBJ2-1; DNA: TGTGCCAGCAGCGGGACAGGGGCAGCCTACAATGAGCAGTTCTTC; CDR3: CASSGTGAAYNEQFF
size: -; D: -; V: TRBV24-1; J: TRBJ1-5; DNA: TGTGCCACCAGTGGGGGAGGAAGCAATCAGCCCCAGCATTTT; CDR3: CATSGGGSNQPQHF
size: -; D: TRBD1; V: TRBV19; J: TRBJ2-1; DNA: TGTGCCAGTAGTGTACCGGGACAGGGTCGCCATGAGCAGTTCTTC; CDR3: CASSVPGQGRHEQFF
size: -; D: TRBD2; V: TRBV4-3; J: TRBJ2-7; DNA: TGCGCCAGCAGCCAAACTAGCGGGAGATACGAGCAGTACTTC; CDR3: CASSQTSGRYEQYF
size: -; D: -; V: TRBV11-2; J: TRBJ2-3; DNA: TGTGCCAGCAGCCCCGACGGCGGGGCTTTGACAGATACGCAGTATTTT; CDR3: CASSPDGGALTDTQYF
size: -; D: TRBD1; V: TRBV13; J: TRBJ1-6; DNA: TGTGCCAGCAGCCCAAGGACAGGGGGTAATTCACCCCTCCACTTT; CDR3: CASSPRTGGNSPLHF
size: -; D: TRBD2; V: TRBV5-1; J: TRBJ2-1; DNA: TGCGCCAGCAGCTTGGCCCCACTAGCGGGCGTCAGTGAGCAGTTCTTC; CDR3: CASSLAPLAGVSEQFF
size: -; D: -; V: TRBV7-2; J: TRBJ2-7; DNA: TGTGCCAGCAGCTCTAGCTCCTACGAGCAGTACTTC; CDR3: CASSSSSYEQYF
size: -; D: TRBD1; V: TRBV27; J: TRBJ2-1; DNA: TGTGCCAGCACCCTTAGCACCAGGACAGGGAGGAATGAGCAGTTCTTC; CDR3: CASTLSTRTGRNEQFF
size: -; D: -; V: TRBV5-1; J: TRBJ2-2; DNA: TGCGCCAGCACAGGGACACCTAACACCGGGGAGCTGTTTTTT; CDR3: CASTGTPNTGELFF
size: -; D: TRBD1; V: TRBV7-8; J: TRBJ2-7; DNA: TGTGCCAGCAGCGCAACGGGACAGGGTTCTCACGAGCAGTACTTC; CDR3: CASSATGQGSHEQYF
size: -; D: -; V: TRBV30; J: TRBJ2-5; DNA: TGTGCCTCGGATGACAGGTCTAAGACCCAGTACTTC; CDR3: CASDDRSKTQYF
size: once; D: TRBD2; V: TRBV30; J: TRBJ2-1; DNA: TGTGCCTTAAGCACTAGCGGGAGGGCAGGCAATGAGCAGTTCTTC; CDR3: CALSTSGRAGNEQFF